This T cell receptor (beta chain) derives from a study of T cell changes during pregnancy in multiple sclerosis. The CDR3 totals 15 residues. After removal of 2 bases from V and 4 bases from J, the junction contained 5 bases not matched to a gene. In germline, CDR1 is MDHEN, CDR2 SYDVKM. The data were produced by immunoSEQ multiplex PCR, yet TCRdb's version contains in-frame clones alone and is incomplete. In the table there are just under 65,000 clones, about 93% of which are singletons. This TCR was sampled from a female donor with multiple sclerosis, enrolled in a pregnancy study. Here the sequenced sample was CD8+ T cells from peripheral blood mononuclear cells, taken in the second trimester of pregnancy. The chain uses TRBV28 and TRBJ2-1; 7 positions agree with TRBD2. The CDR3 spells CASSLGGSRYNEQFF. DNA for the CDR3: TGTGCCAGCAGTTTAGGCGGGAGTCGATACAATGAGCAGTTCTTC.